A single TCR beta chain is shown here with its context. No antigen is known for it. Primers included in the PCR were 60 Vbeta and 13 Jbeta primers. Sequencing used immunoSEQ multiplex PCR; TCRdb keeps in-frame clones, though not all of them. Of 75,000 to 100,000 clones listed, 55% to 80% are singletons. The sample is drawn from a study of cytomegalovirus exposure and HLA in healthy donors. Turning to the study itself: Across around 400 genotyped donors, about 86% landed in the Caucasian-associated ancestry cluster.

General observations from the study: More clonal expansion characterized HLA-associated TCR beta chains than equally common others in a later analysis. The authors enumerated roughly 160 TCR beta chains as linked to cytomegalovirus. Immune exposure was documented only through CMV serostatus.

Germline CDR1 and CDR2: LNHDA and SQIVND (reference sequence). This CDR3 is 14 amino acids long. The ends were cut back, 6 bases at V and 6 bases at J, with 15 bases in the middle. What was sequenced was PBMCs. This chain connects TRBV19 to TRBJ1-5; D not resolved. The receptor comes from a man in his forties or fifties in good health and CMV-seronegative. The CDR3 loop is CASSPLGGAQPQHF. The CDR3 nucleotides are TGTGCCAGTAGCCCACTAGGTGGCGCTCAGCCCCAGCATTTT. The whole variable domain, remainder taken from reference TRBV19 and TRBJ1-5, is DGGITQSPKYLFRKEGQNVTLSCEQNLNHDAMYWYRQDPGQGLRLIYYSQIVNDFQKGDIAEGYSVSREKKESFPLTVTSAQKNPTAFYLCASSPLGGAQPQHFGDGTRLSIL.